The 25 T cell receptor beta chains given below trace back to one sample, sequenced in a study of blood T cell repertoires in COVID-19. Produced via immunoSEQ multiplex PCR; TCRdb's table is partial and in-frame only. The sample contains about 170,000 clones, 65% to 85% of which appear only once. The specimen sequenced was peripheral blood. Receptor source: a human donor with acute or convalescent COVID-19. The donor label of this sample is uncertain.

This sequence joins TRBV30 and TRBJ1-1, with D uncertain. V was clipped by 2 bases and J by 3 bases, with 13 bases between them. The CDR3 extends over 14 amino acids. Germline CDR1 is GTSNPN and CDR2 is SVGIG (reference sequence). As DNA, the CDR3 is TGTGCCTGGAGTAGCGGACTGAGGGACACTGAAGCTTTCTTT. This gives the protein CAWSSGLRDTEAFF.

The rearrangement joins TRBV20-1 to TRBJ2-2, with no clear D. Trimming cost V 3 bases and J 3 bases, with 11 bases left between them. This CDR3 spans 14 amino acids. Germline CDR1 is DFQATT and CDR2 is SNEGSKA (reference sequence). The CDR3 loop is CSASSPYDTGELFF. For the CDR3, the DNA is TGCAGTGCTAGTTCCCCCTACGACACCGGGGAGCTGTTTTTT.

This sequence joins TRBV5-1 and TRBJ2-3; 7 nucleotides agree with TRBD1. The CDR3 length is 16 residues. CDR1 SGHRS and CDR2 YFSETQ come from the germline V gene. J lost 0 bases, V lost 0 bases, and 4 bases had no gene match. CDR3 in amino acids: CASSLGTGASTDTQYF. CDR3 nucleotides: TGCGCCAGCAGCTTGGGGACAGGAGCTAGCACAGATACGCAGTATTTT.

V and J are TRBV27 and TRBJ2-6; a weak D match, TRBD2 (5 bases). The CDR3 totals 17 residues. V shed 5 bases and J shed 0 bases, with 14 bases lying between them. Germline V gene data show CDR1 as MNHEY and CDR2 as SMNVEV (reference sequence). The CDR3 loop reads CASSGLRHFSGANVLTF. The CDR3 coding sequence is TGTGCCAGCAGTGGACTGAGGCATTTCTCTGGGGCCAACGTCCTGACTTTC.

The gene calls are TRBV20-1 and TRBJ1-1, with a weak D call TRBD1 (5 bases). V lost 3 bases, J lost 5 bases, and 7 bases lay in between. The CDR3 is made up of 11 amino acids. Germline CDR1 reads DFQATT; CDR2 reads SNEGSKA (reference sequence). CDR3 nucleotide sequence: TGCAGTGCTAGGGGGCTGACTGAAGCTTTCTTT. Translated, it gives CSARGLTEAFF.

There are a few counts of this clone. The chain links TRBV5-1 to TRBJ1-3; TRBD1 aligns across 9 bases. The CDR3 contains 16 residues. V gave up 1 base and J gave up 4 bases; unmatched junction bases: 6. CDR1 and CDR2 (germline): SGHRS, YFSETQ. CDR3 protein: CASSLTGTGIGNTIYF. The CDR3 DNA reads as TGCGCCAGCAGCTTGACCGGGACAGGGATCGGAAACACCATATATTTT.

This clone was observed a handful of times. The rearrangement uses TRBV3-1 (or the pseudogene TRBV3-2) and TRBJ2-3; a weak D match, TRBD2 (6 bases). The germline V gene has CDR1 LGHDT and CDR2 YNNKEL (reference sequence). The CDR3 covers 17 residues. V lost 4 bases and J lost 1, with 18 bases in between. The CDR3 spells CASSPSPSAGGTDTQYF. The CDR3 DNA is TGTGCCAGCAGCCCCTCTCCATCAGCGGGTGGCACAGATACGCAGTATTTT.

The genes are TRBV19 and TRBJ1-1, with 7 bases matching TRBD1. This CDR3 spans 14 amino acids. Germline trimming cut 5 bases from V and 1 base from J; bases unmatched to any gene: 4. The germline V gene has CDR1 LNHDA and CDR2 SQIVND (reference sequence). CDR3 loop: CASSLQGRNTEAFF. The CDR3 nucleotides are TGTGCCAGTAGTTTACAGGGGAGGAACACTGAAGCTTTCTTT.

The chain recombines TRBV27 with TRBJ2-1, with a tentative D call TRBD2 (5 bases). CDR3 length equals 15 residues. V was pared by 4 bases and J by 6 bases, with 16 bases between. The germline CDR1 and CDR2 sequences are MNHEY and SMNVEV (reference sequence). The CDR3 loop is CASSSPARGANEQFF. The CDR3 region has the DNA TGTGCCAGCAGTTCCCCCGCCCGGGGAGCCAATGAGCAGTTCTTC.

The chain couples TRBV30 to TRBJ1-1; D remains ambiguous. Per germline, CDR1 GTSNPN and CDR2 SVGIG (reference sequence). Trimming removed 2 bases at V and 6 bases at J, with 7 bases between. The CDR3 runs 11 residues. The CDR3 coding sequence is TGTGCCTGGAGTAAGTCAGCTGAAGCTTTCTTT. Translated: CAWSKSAEAFF. The variable domain in full, completed from reference TRBV30 and TRBJ1-1, reads SQTIHQWPATLVQPVGSPLSLECTVEGTSNPNLYWYRQAAGRGLQLLFYSVGIGQISSEVPQNLSASRPQDRQFILSSKKLLLSDSGFYLCAWSKSAEAFFGQGTRLTVV.

Here the CDR3 DNA reads TGTGCCAGCAGCGAGAGGGCTAGCGGGGTACACAATGAGCAGTTCTTC. This codes for CASSERASGVHNEQFF. V is TRBV2 and J is TRBJ2-1, with 9 positions matching TRBD2. CDR3 length: 16 amino acids. The V gene's germline CDR1 is SNHLY and CDR2 FYNNEI. The ends lost 6 bases at V and 5 bases at J; junction bases unmatched: 11.

The chain joins TRBV4-2 to TRBJ1-2; D gene ambiguous. The CDR3 spans 14 residues. Germline V lookup: CDR1 LGHNA, CDR2 YNFKEQ. Trimming shortened V by 2 bases and J by 8 bases, and 15 bases separated the two germline ends. The CDR3: CASSQLGFLQGYTF. CDR3 in DNA: TGTGCCAGCAGCCAATTGGGCTTTTTACAGGGCTACACCTTC.

The V gene is TRBV3-1 (or the pseudogene TRBV3-2), the J gene TRBJ2-7, with 9 bases identical to TRBD1. This CDR3 has 16 amino acids. V shed 0 bases and J 5 bases; nucleotides not matched to a gene: 8. CDR1 is LGHDT, CDR2 YNNKEL, per germline (reference sequence). The CDR3 sequence is CASSQDLGTGNHEQYF. The CDR3 nucleotides read TGTGCCAGCAGCCAAGATTTAGGGACAGGGAATCACGAGCAGTACTTC.

The rearrangement uses TRBV19 and TRBJ2-5; the match to TRBD2 covers 7 bases. Germline CDR1 is LNHDA and CDR2 is SQIVND (reference sequence). CDR3 length: 15 amino acids. Trimming at V came to 4 bases and at J to 2 bases, leaving 7 bases not matched to a gene. As DNA, the CDR3 is TGTGCCAGTAGTAACTCTATGGGGGGGCAAGAGACCCAGTACTTC. Its translation is CASSNSMGGQETQYF.

This chain joins TRBV30 and TRBJ1-1, with D unclear. The CDR3 is 14 residues long. Germline V gene sequence: CDR1 GTSNPN, CDR2 SVGIG (reference sequence). The V and J ends lost 6 bases and 3 bases respectively, with 17 bases between them. The CDR3 spells CACSVGSEDTEAFF. In DNA form, the CDR3 reads TGTGCCTGCTCGGTTGGCAGCGAGGACACTGAAGCTTTCTTT.

The chain links TRBV5-4 to TRBJ2-7; 7 nucleotides line up with TRBD2. CDR1 and CDR2 (germline): SGHNT, YYREEE (reference sequence). The CDR3 consists of 17 residues. Losses at the gene ends were 3 bases for V and 2 bases for J; bases not matched to a gene: 14. The CDR3 here is CASSYPPGTTPAYEQYF. In DNA, the CDR3 is TGTGCCAGCAGCTACCCGCCCGGGACTACGCCAGCCTACGAGCAGTACTTC.

The chain is built from TRBV6-2 or TRBV6-3 and TRBJ2-7, with 7 bases fitting TRBD1. Trimming at V came to 5 bases and at J to 5 bases, leaving 12 bases not matched to a gene. The germline gives CDR1 MNHEY, CDR2 SVGEGT. The CDR3 is 15 residues long. CDR3 residues: CASSHWGTASNEQYF. CDR3 bases: TGTGCCAGCAGTCACTGGGGGACAGCATCCAACGAGCAGTACTTC.

This sequence joins TRBV11-2 and TRBJ2-7, with TRBD2 matching over 7 bases. The J segment lost 5 bases and the V segment lost 5 bases, leaving 9 bases of the junction unmatched. Germline values: CDR1 SGHAT, CDR2 FQNNGV. The CDR3 has 14 residues. The CDR3 loop reads CASSPTGGEDEQYF. CDR3 DNA: TGTGCCAGCAGCCCGACTGGGGGGGAGGACGAGCAGTACTTC.

The genes are TRBV19 and TRBJ1-2, with 8 bases fitting TRBD1. The J segment lost 5 bases and the V segment lost 5 bases, leaving 7 bases of the junction unmatched. CDR1 is LNHDA, CDR2 SQIVND, per germline (reference sequence). The CDR3 runs to 14 residues. CDR3 amino acids: CASSAPTGAYGYTF. CDR3 DNA sequence: TGTGCCAGTAGTGCGCCGACAGGGGCGTATGGCTACACCTTC.

The V gene is TRBV18, the J gene TRBJ2-2; 13 bases agree with TRBD2. This CDR3 is built from 18 residues. After removal of 1 base from V and 1 base from J, the junction contained 3 bases not matched to a gene. The germline V gene encodes CDR1 KGHSH and CDR2 LQKENI. The CDR3 sequence is CASSPQGLAGRNTGELFF. The CDR3 nucleotides are TGTGCCAGCTCACCACAGGGACTAGCGGGGAGGAACACCGGGGAGCTGTTTTTT. Looking up the rest from reference TRBV18 and TRBJ2-2 gives the full variable domain: NAGVMQNPRHLVRRRGQEARLRCSPMKGHSHVYWYRQLPEEGLKFMVYLQKENIIDESGMPKERFSAEFPKEGPSILRIQQVVRGDSAAYFCASSPQGLAGRNTGELFFGEGSRLTVL.

This clone is termed medium-sized (0.01 to 0.1%). The genes are TRBV19 and TRBJ2-7; TRBD1 matches 11 bases. V was clipped by 5 bases and J by 4 bases; unmatched bases: 13. Germline V gene lookup returns CDR1 LNHDA and CDR2 SQIVND (reference sequence). The CDR3 is 17 amino acids. The CDR3 sequence is CASSSQTWTGGKYEQYF. The CDR3 DNA is TGTGCCAGTAGTTCGCAAACTTGGACAGGGGGCAAGTACGAGCAGTACTTC.

The rearrangement uses TRBV5-1 and TRBJ1-2, with 7 positions matching TRBD1. Losses at the gene ends were 4 bases for V and 8 bases for J; bases not matched to a gene: 14. The CDR3 has 15 residues. Germline CDR1 SGHRS, CDR2 YFSETQ. CDR3 amino acids: CASSASMTGTQGYTF. The CDR3 DNA reads TGCGCCAGCAGCGCGAGCATGACAGGGACACAGGGCTACACCTTC.

The V gene is TRBV5-1, the J gene TRBJ2-3, with a weak D call TRBD2 (6 bases). The CDR3 is made up of 16 amino acids. Trimming took off 4 bases at V and 2 bases at J, with 17 bases between the two ends. Germline V lookup: CDR1 SGHRS, CDR2 YFSETQ. CDR3 sequence reads: CASSLGLEKITDTQYF. For the CDR3, the DNA is TGCGCCAGCAGCCTGGGACTGGAAAAAATCACAGATACGCAGTATTTT.

The CDR3 spells CASMGTGRTAWAFF. The DNA for the CDR3 is TGTGCCAGCATGGGTACAGGCAGGACCGCCTGGGCTTTCTTT. The J gene is TRBJ1-1, the V gene TRBV6-5; perhaps TRBD1 as D (5 bases). Germline V gene sequence: CDR1 MNHEY, CDR2 SVGAGI. The CDR3 sequence is 14 residues long. The V end lost 7 bases, the J end lost 11 bases, and 23 bases lay between the germline ends.

The chain is built from TRBV2 and TRBJ2-2; 7 nucleotides agree with TRBD1. V gave up 3 bases and J gave up 6 bases; unmatched junction bases: 4. The CDR3 has 14 residues. Germline values: CDR1 SNHLY, CDR2 FYNNEI. The CDR3 reads CASSELTGPGELFF. CDR3 nucleotide sequence: TGTGCCAGCAGTGAGCTGACAGGGCCCGGGGAGCTGTTTTTT.